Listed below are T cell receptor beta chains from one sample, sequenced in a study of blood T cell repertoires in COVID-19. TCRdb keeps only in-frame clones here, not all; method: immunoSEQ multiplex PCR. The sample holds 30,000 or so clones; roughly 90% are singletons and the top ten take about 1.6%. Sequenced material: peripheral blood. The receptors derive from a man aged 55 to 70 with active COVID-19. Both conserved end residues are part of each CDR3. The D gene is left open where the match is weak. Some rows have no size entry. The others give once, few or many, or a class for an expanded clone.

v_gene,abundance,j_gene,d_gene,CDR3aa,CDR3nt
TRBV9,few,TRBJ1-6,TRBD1,CASSLSPTGTGISPLHF,TGTGCCAGCAGCTTAAGCCCGACCGGGACAGGAATTTCACCCCTCCACTTT
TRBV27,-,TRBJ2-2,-,CASSFLSVNTGELFF,TGTGCCAGCAGTTTCTTGTCCGTGAACACCGGGGAGCTGTTTTTT
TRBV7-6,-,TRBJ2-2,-,CASRPLQGNTGELFF,TGTGCCAGCAGGCCCCTACAGGGGAACACCGGGGAGCTGTTTTTT
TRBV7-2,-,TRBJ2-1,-,CASSWGPSSYNEQFF,TGTGCCAGCAGCTGGGGGCCGAGCTCCTACAATGAGCAGTTCTTC
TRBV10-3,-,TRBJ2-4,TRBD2,CAISRGGGSKNIQYF,TGTGCCATCAGTCGGGGGGGCGGCTCCAAAAACATTCAGTACTTC
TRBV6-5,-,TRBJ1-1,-,CASSYSRRVLFAFF,TGTGCCAGCAGTTACTCGAGGAGGGTTTTGTTTGCTTTCTTT
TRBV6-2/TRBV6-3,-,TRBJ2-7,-,CASSYGGGVMPEQYF,TGTGCCAGCAGTTACGGTGGGGGCGTAATGCCCGAGCAGTACTTC
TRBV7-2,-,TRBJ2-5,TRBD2,CASSSQLAGGPKTQYF,TGTGCCAGCAGCTCTCAACTAGCGGGGGGGCCGAAGACCCAGTACTTC
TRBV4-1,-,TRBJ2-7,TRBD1,CASSLRDRGLYEQYF,TGCGCCAGCAGCCTAAGGGACAGGGGGCTGTACGAGCAGTACTTC
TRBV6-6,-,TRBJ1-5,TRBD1,CASSYDRGFGQPQHF,TGTGCCAGCAGTTACGACAGGGGGTTCGGTCAGCCCCAGCATTTT
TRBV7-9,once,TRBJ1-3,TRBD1,CASTTGNGNTIYF,TGTGCCAGCACGACAGGGAACGGAAACACCATATATTTT
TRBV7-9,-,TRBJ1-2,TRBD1,CASSFGQGNYGYTF,TGTGCCAGCAGCTTCGGACAGGGGAACTATGGCTACACCTTC
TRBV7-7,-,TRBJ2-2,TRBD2,CASSPGTRDGELFF,TGTGCTAGCAGCCCTGGGACTAGAGACGGGGAGCTGTTTTTT
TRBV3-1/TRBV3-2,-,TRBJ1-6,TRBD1,CASSLGTGSSPLHF,TGTGCCAGCAGCCTTGGGACAGGGTCTTCACCCCTCCACTTT
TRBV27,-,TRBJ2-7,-,CASSLQPGLRGYF,TGTGCCAGCAGTTTACAGCCGGGACTTAGAGGGTACTTC
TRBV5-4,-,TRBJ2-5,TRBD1,CASSPGQGWETQYF,TGTGCCAGCAGCCCCGGACAGGGCTGGGAGACCCAGTACTTC
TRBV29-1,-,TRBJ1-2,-,CSVEERQGNIYGYTF,TGCAGCGTTGAAGAACGGCAGGGGAATATCTATGGCTACACCTTC
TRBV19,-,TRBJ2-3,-,CASSKPGTIDTQYF,TGTGCCAGTAGTAAGCCCGGGACAATCGATACGCAGTATTTT
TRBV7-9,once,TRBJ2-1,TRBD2,CASSFSSGIGEQFF,TGTGCCAGCAGCTTCTCTAGCGGGATTGGGGAGCAGTTCTTC
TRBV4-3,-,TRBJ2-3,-,CASSQGQSDTQYF,TGCGCCAGCAGCCAAGGACAGTCAGATACGCAGTATTTT
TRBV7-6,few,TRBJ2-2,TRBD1,CASSLGQGGFGGELFF,TGTGCCAGCAGCTTAGGACAGGGGGGATTTGGCGGGGAGCTGTTTTTT
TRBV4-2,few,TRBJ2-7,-,CASSQSGGLYEQYF,TGTGCCAGCAGCCAATCAGGGGGGCTCTACGAGCAGTACTTC
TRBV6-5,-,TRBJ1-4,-,CASSYSGGLNEKLFF,TGTGCCAGCAGTTACTCCGGAGGGTTGAATGAAAAACTGTTTTTT